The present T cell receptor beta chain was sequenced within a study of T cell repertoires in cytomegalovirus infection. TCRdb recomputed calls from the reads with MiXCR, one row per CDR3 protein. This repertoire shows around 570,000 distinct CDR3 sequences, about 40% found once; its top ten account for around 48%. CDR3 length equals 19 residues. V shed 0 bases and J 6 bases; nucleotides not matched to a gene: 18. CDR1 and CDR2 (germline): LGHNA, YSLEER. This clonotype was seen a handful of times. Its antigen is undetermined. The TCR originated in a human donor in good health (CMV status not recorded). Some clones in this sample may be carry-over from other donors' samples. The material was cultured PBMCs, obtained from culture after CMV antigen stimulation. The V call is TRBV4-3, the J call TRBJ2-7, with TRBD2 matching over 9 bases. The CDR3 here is CASSQDHVRLAGPIGEQYF. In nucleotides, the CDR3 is TGCGCCAGCAGCCAAGATCATGTTCGGCTAGCGGGACCAATAGGCGAGCAGTACTTC.